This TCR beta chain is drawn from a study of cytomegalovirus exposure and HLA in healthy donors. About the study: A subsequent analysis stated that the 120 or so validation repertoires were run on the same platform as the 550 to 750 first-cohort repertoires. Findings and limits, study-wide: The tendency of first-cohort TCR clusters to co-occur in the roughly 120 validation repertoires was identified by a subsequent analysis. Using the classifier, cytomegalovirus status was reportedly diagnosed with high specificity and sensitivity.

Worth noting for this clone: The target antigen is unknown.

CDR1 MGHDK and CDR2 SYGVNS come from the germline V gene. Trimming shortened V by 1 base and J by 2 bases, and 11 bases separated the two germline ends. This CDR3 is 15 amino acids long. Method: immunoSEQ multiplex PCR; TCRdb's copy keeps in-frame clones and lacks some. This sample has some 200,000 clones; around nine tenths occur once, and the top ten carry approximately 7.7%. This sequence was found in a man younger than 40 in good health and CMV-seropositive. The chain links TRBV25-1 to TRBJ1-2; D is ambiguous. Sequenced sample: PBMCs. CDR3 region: CASSESGSLNYGYTF. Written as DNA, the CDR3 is TGTGCCAGCAGTGAATCCGGCAGTTTGAACTATGGCTACACCTTC.